These T cell receptor beta chains were read from a single sample in a study of CD8 T cells in Susac syndrome. TCRdb itself ran the immunoSEQ multiplex PCR reads through MiXCR, one entry per CDR3 protein. The sample contains about 150,000 distinct CDR3 sequences, under 97% of which appear only once. What was sequenced was CD4+ T cells from PBMCs. These receptor sequences come from a human donor with Susac syndrome. Each CDR3 is given with its conserved first and last residue. Fields, in order: V gene, D gene, clone size, J gene, CDR3 DNA, CDR3 protein. A D gene is named only where the DNA matches it firmly. Size values are once, few and many counts, or a class for expanded clones, and some rows have none.

TRBV20-1	NA	NA	TRBJ1-1	TGCAGTGCTAGTGACGGACCTAGCACTGAAGCTTTCTTT	CSASDGPSTEAFF
TRBV28	TRBD1	NA	TRBJ2-7	TGTGCCAGCAGTCCTGAGGGACAGGGCTCCATCGAGCAGTACTTC	CASSPEGQGSIEQYF
TRBV4-2	NA	NA	TRBJ2-2	TGTGCCAGCAGCTCCCCCGCCGGGGAGCTGTTTTTT	CASSSPAGELFF
TRBV4-1	NA	NA	TRBJ2-2	TGCGCCAGCAGCCAGACTGTGGACACCGGGGAGCTGTTTTTT	CASSQTVDTGELFF
TRBV25-1	TRBD1	NA	TRBJ2-1	TGTGCCAGCAGTGGGGGACAGGGGGCGATAAGTGAGCAGTTCTTC	CASSGGQGAISEQFF
TRBV28	NA	NA	TRBJ1-5	TGTGCCAGCAGTTCAGGGGATCAGCCCCAGCATTTT	CASSSGDQPQHF
TRBV20-1	TRBD1	once	TRBJ2-5	TGCAGTGCTTCTGCTCCAGGACAGGGGGCCCATCGAGAGACCCAGTACTTC	CSASAPGQGAHRETQYF
TRBV7-7	NA	NA	TRBJ2-3	TGTGCTAGCAGCTTCACTGGGCGGTCCACGCAGTATTTT	CASSFTGRSTQYF
TRBV29-1	NA	NA	TRBJ1-1	TGCAGCGTTGTAATTCCCGGGGAAGCTTTCTTT	CSVVIPGEAFF
TRBV20-1	NA	NA	TRBJ2-1	TGCAGTGCTAGCTCTAGGATTAGCGGCAATGAGCAGTTCTTC	CSASSRISGNEQFF
TRBV29-1	NA	NA	TRBJ1-2	TGCAGCGTCTTAACGGATGGCTACACCTTC	CSVLTDGYTF
TRBV7-2	NA	NA	TRBJ2-7	TGTGCCAGCAGCTTGGGGGTAGTGGGGTTTGGGGAGCAGTACTTC	CASSLGVVGFGEQYF
TRBV19	NA	NA	TRBJ1-1	TGTGCCAGTAGTACCCGGTGGGAACGAGCTTTCTTT	CASSTRWERAFF
TRBV12-3/TRBV12-4	TRBD1	NA	TRBJ2-5	TGTGCCAGCAGTTTCCAGGGGGCCCAAGAGACCCAGTACTTC	CASSFQGAQETQYF
TRBV29-1	NA	NA	TRBJ2-7	TGCAGCGGGGGGGAGGTGGGCGGCTACGAGCAGTACTTC	CSGGEVGGYEQYF
TRBV7-9	NA	NA	TRBJ2-5	TGTGCCAGCAGCTTCCGGACAACACAAGAGACCCAGTACTTC	CASSFRTTQETQYF
TRBV29-1	TRBD1	NA	TRBJ2-7	TGCAGCGTTACGGACAGGGGCGCATCGGGGGAGCAGTACTTC	CSVTDRGASGEQYF
TRBV4-1	NA	NA	TRBJ1-2	TGCGCCAGCAGCCTGCAGGACAGCCCTTATGGCTACACCTTC	CASSLQDSPYGYTF
TRBV10-3	NA	NA	TRBJ2-7	TGTGCCATCAGTGACTTGTACGAGCAGTACTTC	CAISDLYEQYF
TRBV15	NA	NA	TRBJ2-5	TGTGCCACCAGCAGAGGGACCCAGCCCGAGACCCAGTACTTC	CATSRGTQPETQYF
TRBV7-9	TRBD1	NA	TRBJ2-3	TGTGCCAGCAGCCCGCGGACAGGGACAGGAGATACGCAGTATTTT	CASSPRTGTGDTQYF
TRBV28	NA	NA	TRBJ1-4	TGTGCCAGCACCCGGGGGGACCGGGGGGAAAAACTGTTTTTT	CASTRGDRGEKLFF
TRBV5-1	NA	NA	TRBJ2-7	TGCGCCAGCAGCTTGGAACCACAGGAGACCTACGAGCAGTACTTC	CASSLEPQETYEQYF
TRBV4-1	NA	NA	TRBJ2-5	TGCGCCAGCAGCAGTTTGCGGGGTGAAGAGACCCAGTACTTC	CASSSLRGEETQYF
TRBV20-1	NA	NA	TRBJ2-7	TGCAGTGCTAGAGATATTGATTACGAGCAGTACTTC	CSARDIDYEQYF
TRBV24-1	NA	NA	TRBJ2-3	TGTGCCACCAGTGATTTGGATACGCAGTATTTT	CATSDLDTQYF
TRBV11-2	TRBD2	NA	TRBJ2-2	TGTGCCAGCAGCTTAGATTCGATCGGGAGGCCCACCGGGGAGCTGTTTTTT	CASSLDSIGRPTGELFF
TRBV20-1	NA	NA	TRBJ1-4	TGCAGTGCTAGGGCAACACCGGAAACTAATGAAAAACTGTTTTTT	CSARATPETNEKLFF
TRBV2	NA	NA	TRBJ2-1	TGTGCCAGCCTTAAGGGGGAGAATGAGCAGTTCTTC	CASLKGENEQFF
TRBV20-1	NA	once	TRBJ2-7	TGCAGTGCTAAGGGGATCGTAAACGAGCAGTACTTC	CSAKGIVNEQYF
TRBV3-1	NA	NA	TRBJ2-5	TGTGCCAGCAGCCACTACATCCAAGAGACCCAGTACTTC	CASSHYIQETQYF
TRBV7-6	NA	NA	TRBJ2-5	TGTGCCAGCAGCCTCCAAGAGGGAACAGAGACCCAGTACTTC	CASSLQEGTETQYF
TRBV21-1	NA	NA	TRBJ1-2	TGTGCCAGCCCCCGGACAGGAGGCTATGGCTACACCTTC	CASPRTGGYGYTF
TRBV4-1	NA	once	TRBJ1-2	TGCGCCAGCAGCCAAGATAGCGGGGTGACCTATGGCTACACCTTC	CASSQDSGVTYGYTF
TRBV20-1	NA	NA	TRBJ2-5	TGCAGTGCAGCCGGGACCGAGGGGGAGACCCAGTACTTC	CSAAGTEGETQYF
TRBV23-1	TRBD1	once	TRBJ1-5	TGCGCCAGCAGCCCCGGACAGGGGGATCGGAGTCAGCCCCAGCATTTT	CASSPGQGDRSQPQHF
TRBV19	TRBD1	NA	TRBJ1-1	TGTGCCAGTAGTACCAACAGGGGTGGCACTGAAGCTTTCTTT	CASSTNRGGTEAFF
TRBV20-1	NA	NA	TRBJ2-1	TGCAGTGCTAGTAAGGCCTATGAGCAGTTCTTC	CSASKAYEQFF
TRBV6-5	NA	NA	TRBJ1-1	TGTGCCAGCAGTTACACCGGGAACACTGAAGCTTTCTTT	CASSYTGNTEAFF
TRBV28	NA	few	TRBJ2-7	TGTGCCAGCAGTCCCTCCCAGCGGCCGTTCGGCGACGAGCAGTACTTC	CASSPSQRPFGDEQYF
TRBV27	NA	few	TRBJ1-6	TGTGCCAGCGGGCAGGGCTATAATTCACCCCTCCATTTT	CASGQGYNSPLHF
TRBV5-1	NA	NA	TRBJ2-5	TGCGCCAGCAGCTCAGGCCCCGGGAGTCCTAAGGAGACCCAGTACTTC	CASSSGPGSPKETQYF
TRBV3-1	NA	NA	TRBJ1-2	TGTGCCAGCAGCCAAGGAACGGGACCGACTAATGGCTACACCTTC	CASSQGTGPTNGYTF
TRBV18	NA	NA	TRBJ2-5	TGTGCCAGCTCCCCCCAGACAGGACAAGAGACCCAGTACTTC	CASSPQTGQETQYF
TRBV15	NA	NA	TRBJ2-7	TGTGCCACCAGCAGAGACTTTTACGAGCAGTACTTC	CATSRDFYEQYF
TRBV20-1	NA	NA	TRBJ2-7	TGCAGTGCAACTACCCGGACAGCCCCACCTTACGAGCAGTACTTC	CSATTRTAPPYEQYF
TRBV7-9	NA	NA	TRBJ1-4	TGTGCCAGCAGCCCTGACAGGCTCCTTGCAACTAATGAAAAACTGTTTTTT	CASSPDRLLATNEKLFF
TRBV5-1	NA	NA	TRBJ2-3	TGCGCCAGCAGCCCCCGAGGCCCGACAGATACGCAGTATTTT	CASSPRGPTDTQYF
TRBV3-1	TRBD1	NA	TRBJ1-4	TGTGCCAGCAGCCAAGCTACAGGGGTCGAAAAACTGTTTTTT	CASSQATGVEKLFF
TRBV25-1	TRBD1	once	TRBJ2-3	TGTGCCAGCGGACCCGGGACAGGGGCAGCCGTAGATACGCAGTATTTT	CASGPGTGAAVDTQYF
TRBV21-1	NA	NA	TRBJ1-2	TGTGCCAGCAGGGGGATCAGCTATGGCTACACCTTC	CASRGISYGYTF
TRBV21-1	NA	NA	TRBJ1-5	TGTGCCAGCAGCAAAAGGTGTAGGCCCCCGGGGCCCCAGCATTTT	CASSKRCRPPGPQHF
TRBV23-1	NA	NA	TRBJ1-5	TGCGCCAGCAGTCAATCCAGAGCTCAGCCCCAGCATTTT	CASSQSRAQPQHF